This T cell receptor (beta chain) was documented in a study of cytomegalovirus exposure and HLA in healthy donors. Findings and limits, study-wide: Solely CMV serostatus was available to characterize immune exposure.

Vbeta (60) and Jbeta (13) primers were used in the PCR. This table comes from immunoSEQ multiplex PCR, and its TCRdb copy is limited to in-frame clones, with some not included. The table shows 90,000 to 100,000 clones, with 74% occurring only once. In its sample, this clone was seen a few times. Its antigen remains unknown. This CDR3 spans 15 amino acids. CDR1 SGHTA and CDR2 FQGNSA come from the germline V gene. V was cut by 3 bases and J by 3 bases, with 14 bases left in between. This receptor was obtained from a male donor in good health and CMV-seronegative. This chain uses TRBV7-2 with TRBJ1-1; TRBD1 might be the D (6 bases). The sequenced sample consisted of PBMCs. As DNA, the CDR3 is TGTGCCAGCAGCTTGGGGACACCCGGGCACACTGAAGCTTTCTTT. It is translated as CASSLGTPGHTEAFF.